The text below deals with one T cell receptor beta chain. Its target antigen remains unknown. The sample holds no much larger clone one base away, and base qualities are not on file. This CDR3 is also generated by other DNA sequences in the sample. TCRbeta CDR3 regions were amplified from genomic DNA by means of the immunoSEQ Assay, a bias-controlled multiplex PCR. Per the authors' processing: Nucleated cell counts per sample were estimated from amplification of reference gene primers within the assay. Sequence reads were collapsed and filtered to measure the absolute abundance of every unique TCRbeta CDR3 rearrangement. For each sample, productive Simpson clonality was calculated as the square root of Simpson's diversity index across productive rearrangements. TCRdb mirrors the immuneACCESS table, restricted to in-frame sequences. Some clones are absent from its copies; in checked studies, under half trace to an unresolved V gene, and the reason for the others is unknown. V and J calls and clone size come straight from that table; D and trimming were deduced from the DNA. A total of about 250,000 clones appear in this sample, nearly 90% of them only once. Clones ranked in the top ten supply roughly 3.1% of the sample.

This entry comes from a study of blood T cell repertoires in COVID-19 (dated by TCRdb to 2019 to 2021). In the study overall: Samples from collaborators originated in the United States, Italy and Spain and spanned both the acute and convalescent phases of COVID-19. The material from the prospective study consisted of cDNA or gDNA derived from T cells, B-cell-depleted T cells, or PBMCs. Subjects who had been exposed to COVID-19, were actively infected with it, or had recovered from it provided the deeply sampled blood TCRbeta repertoires that made up the dataset. A freely available public database, intended as a resource for researchers studying the immune response to SARS-CoV-2, is where the repertoires were released. The samples were drawn from two sources: the first 160 participants of the ongoing ImmuneRACE study, and 1,200 or so subjects contributed by 6 global collaborators. The sample metadata nearly always contained a de-identified subject ID, COVID-19 status, age in years and sex. HLA class I and class II types, where available, came from metadata supplied by the sample provider rather than from assay-based typing. Study-wide conclusions, independent of this receptor: How much clinical and demographic metadata was included differed by source and by participant, and the metadata was provided uncurated.

Taken from cysteine to phenylalanine, the CDR3 has 15 residues. Only the CDR3 portion is preserved as DNA: 45 bases, with reading frame beginning at the first base. From V the trimming removes 4 bases and from J it removes 3 bases, while the gene matches leave 5 bases of the junction unaccounted for. CDR1 and CDR2 are read off the germline V gene as SGHRS and YFSETQ. Collaborating institutions collected whole blood in K2EDTA tubes following their own protocols. For TCRbeta analysis, collaborators shipped samples in one of three forms: frozen whole blood, isolated PBMCs, or DNA extracted from either of those sample types.

The source material was peripheral blood. The rearrangement joined TRBV5-1 to TRBJ2-7, with TRBD1 matching 12 junction bases. The TCR was taken from a young man with active or convalescent COVID-19. In nucleotide form, the sequence is TGCGCCAGCAGCACAGGGACAGGGGGCGGCTACGAGCAGTACTTC. Its translation is CASSTGTGGGYEQYF.